Each of the 5 T cell receptor beta chains below was sequenced from the same sample in a study of vaccination and CD4 T cells after COVID-19. Which antigens these TCRs recognize remains unknown. With the Oncomine TCR Beta short-read assay, DNA from cultured CD4+ T cells was sequenced. TCRdb independently ran MiXCR on the PCR reads; one entry per CDR3 protein. The profile shows 15,000 to 20,000 distinct CDR3 sequences, roughly 45% of them singletons. The treatment denotes: roughly ten-day PBMC culture with coronavirus spike peptide pools or control peptides (ViraFEST assay). Sequencing was done on a sample of CD4+ T cells from blood, cultured in vitro. These receptors were taken from a human donor who had recovered from COVID-19.

This chain links TRBV19 with TRBJ1-5, with 8 nucleotides matching TRBD1. The CDR3 covers 15 residues. V lost 5 bases to trimming and J lost 6 bases; unmatched junction nucleotides: 9. Germline CDR1 is LNHDA and CDR2 is SQIVND (reference sequence). CDR3 residues: CASSAGQGIVQPQHF. CDR3 nucleotides: TGTGCCAGTAGTGCAGGACAGGGAATAGTTCAGCCCCAGCATTTT.

The CDR3 spells CSVEKGKGTIQETQYF. The CDR3 DNA reads TGCAGCGTTGAGAAGGGCAAGGGTACTATACAAGAGACCCAGTACTTC. V and J are TRBV29-1 and TRBJ2-5; D is ambiguous. V was cut by 3 bases and J by 2 bases, with 19 bases left in between. The CDR3 extends over 16 amino acids. CDR1 and CDR2 from the germline V gene are SQVTM and ANQGSEA.

The V call is TRBV11-1, the J call TRBJ2-3; the D is unclear. CDR1 and CDR2 from the germline V gene are SGHAT and FQDESV (reference sequence). The CDR3 spans 15 residues. V lost 1 base and J 2 bases, leaving 10 bases between the germline ends. The CDR3 sequence is CASSLVSSSTDTQYF. Written as DNA, the CDR3 is TGTGCCAGCAGCTTAGTTTCTTCCTCCACAGATACGCAGTATTTT.

The CDR3 DNA sequence: TGTGCCAGCAGAGCGGCCTCGGGAACCGGGGAGCTGTTTTTT. Translated: CASRAASGTGELFF. This chain links TRBV7-3 with TRBJ2-2; TRBD2 is a possible D gene (5 bases). The CDR3 is made up of 14 amino acids. The germline CDR1 and CDR2 sequences are SGHTA and FQGTGA. Trimming took 6 bases from V and 5 from J, leaving 13 bases between them.

Notes on this clonotype: One end of the junction is discordant with germline, which a read error may explain. The gene calls are TRBV24-1 and TRBJ1-6; 8 bases align to TRBD1. The CDR3 has 14 amino acids. Germline V gives CDR1 KGHDR, CDR2 SFDVKD. This CDR3 is CATPGDRGNSPLHF. Here the CDR3 DNA reads TGCGCAACGCCTGGAGACAGGGGAAATTCACCCCTCCACTTT.